These 13 T cell receptor beta chains share one sample of origin, sequenced in a study of T-cell memory formation after mild COVID-19 (dated by TCRdb to the early 2020s). Receptors were amplified or captured by 5' RACE. The listed sequencing device is Illumina NovaSeq 6000. TCRdb handled the public reads itself, with Q25 trimming in fastp and clone calling in MiXCR, and kept productive beta chains. Merged by CDR3 protein, the rows form single entries marked with the most common genes and DNA. Here the sample has 90,000 to 120,000 distinct CDR3 sequences; about an eighth occur a single time. The top ten clones comprise around 40% of the sample. Specimen: PBMCs or a T cell subset sorted from them (not recorded which). The receptors here all came from a man aged 18-30 years who had mild COVID-19 (a few samples of this study predate the infection). The sample titles of this study are shuffled in the database, so cell type and time point are left out; the donor was told from shared clones.

This clonotype was recorded a few times. V is TRBV14 and J is TRBJ2-5; D is unresolved. Germline lookup yields CDR1 SGHDN and CDR2 FVKESK. Deletions cut 1 base from V and 0 bases from J, with 12 bases between. The CDR3 consists of 16 residues. The CDR3 DNA sequence: TGTGCCAGCAGCCAAGTAGAAGGCAGGCACCAAGAGACCCAGTACTTC. Translation: CASSQVEGRHQETQYF.

The J gene is TRBJ2-1, the V gene TRBV15; perhaps TRBD1 as D (7 bases). The CDR3 totals 14 residues. The V gene lost 5 bases and the J gene lost 5 bases, with 13 bases spanning the gap. Germline CDR1 is LNHNV and CDR2 is YYDKDF (reference sequence). CDR3 sequence (DNA): TGTGCCACCAGCGGGAGGACAGGTGACAATGAGCAGTTCTTC. The encoded protein is CATSGRTGDNEQFF.

This clonotype was counted between two and nine times. The rearrangement uses TRBV24-1 and TRBJ2-5, with 7 bases identical to TRBD1. The V and J ends lost 5 bases and 7 bases, in that order; junction bases with no gene match: 15. The CDR3 loop spans 16 amino acids. CDR1 KGHDR and CDR2 SFDVKD come from the germline V gene. The CDR3 DNA reads as TGTGCCACCAGTGGTGCCGGGGACAGCCCCGGTGGGACCCAGTACTTC. This gives the protein CATSGAGDSPGGTQYF.

The V gene is TRBV5-4, the J gene TRBJ2-1, with D possibly TRBD2 on 5 matching bases. Germline loops: CDR1 SGHNT, CDR2 YYREEE (reference sequence). The V end was cut by 0 bases, the J end by 3 bases, with 16 bases between. This CDR3 is built from 17 residues. For the CDR3, the DNA is TGTGCCAGCAGCTTGGCCGGAGTACTAGAGCTCTACAATGAGCAGTTCTTC. Residues: CASSLAGVLELYNEQFF.

This clonotype was observed a handful of times. The V call is TRBV12-3 or TRBV12-4, the J call TRBJ2-7, with TRBD2 matching over 7 bases. Unmatched junction bases numbered 7, after V lost 3 bases and J lost 2 bases. The CDR3 has 15 residues. The CDR3 nucleotides read TGTGCCAGCAGTTTCCGTCCTAGCGGAACCTACGAGCAGTACTTC. It codes for CASSFRPSGTYEQYF.

This clonotype has just a few counts. V usage is TRBV27 and J usage is TRBJ1-6; D is undetermined. Germline V gives CDR1 MNHEY, CDR2 SMNVEV (reference sequence). The CDR3 consists of 16 residues. Trimming pared 2 bases from V and 0 bases from J, leaving 8 bases between. CDR3: CASSLGVSSYNSPLHF. The DNA of the CDR3 is TGTGCCAGCAGTTTAGGGGTGAGCTCCTATAATTCACCCCTCCACTTT.

This sequence joins TRBV18 and TRBJ2-7; D is uncertain. V lost 2 bases, J lost 3 bases, and 8 bases lay in between. The CDR3 sequence is 13 residues long. Germline V lookup: CDR1 KGHSH, CDR2 LQKENI. CDR3 nucleotide sequence: TGTGCCAGCTCACCAGGCAGCCTCTACGAGCAGTACTTC. It codes for CASSPGSLYEQYF. The variable domain in full, completed from reference TRBV18 and TRBJ2-7, reads NAGVMQNPRHLVRRRGQEARLRCSPMKGHSHVYWYRQLPEEGLKFMVYLQKENIIDESGMPKERFSAEFPKEGPSILRIQQVVRGDSAAYFCASSPGSLYEQYFGPGTRLTVT.

Of note for this clonotype: At one end, the junction sequence differs from germline, possibly due to a read error. The rearrangement uses TRBV5-6 and TRBJ1-2; 7 bases agree with TRBD1. This CDR3 has 11 amino acids. CDR1 and CDR2 (germline): SGHDT, YYEEEE. The CDR3 sequence is CASSGAGTAAF. The CDR3 DNA reads as TGTGCCAGCAGCGGTGCCGGGACAGCGGCATTC.

The rearrangement links TRBV5-1 to TRBJ1-1, with D possibly matching TRBD1 (5 bases). V was trimmed by 1 base and J by 4 bases, leaving 8 bases between them. The CDR3 runs 13 residues. Germline V gives CDR1 SGHRS, CDR2 YFSETQ. This chain's CDR3 is CASSLRGFTEAFF. The CDR3 region has the DNA TGCGCCAGCAGCTTGCGGGGGTTCACTGAAGCTTTCTTT.

Only a few counts were recorded for this clonotype. This chain links TRBV12-3 or TRBV12-4 with TRBJ2-7; TRBD1 is a possible D gene (5 bases). This CDR3 is 14 amino acids long. Between the trimmed V and J ends, which lost 6 bases and 1 base, there was a span of 13 bases. This chain's CDR3 is CASSTTEQSYEQYF. In DNA form, the CDR3 reads TGTGCCAGCAGCACGACAGAGCAGTCCTACGAGCAGTACTTC.

This clonotype was observed a handful of times. The chain has TRBV15 and TRBJ2-5; D gene ambiguous. Germline CDR1 and CDR2: LNHNV and YYDKDF (reference sequence). V lost 5 bases to trimming and J lost 4 bases, with 11 bases between them. This CDR3 region has 13 residues. The CDR3 sequence: CATSGFTPETQYF. CDR3 bases: TGTGCCACCAGCGGATTCACCCCAGAGACCCAGTACTTC.

This clonotype was found a few times. The CDR3 sequence is CASSISWQTQDGYTF. The CDR3 nucleotides read TGTGCCAGTAGTATATCCTGGCAGACCCAAGACGGCTACACCTTC. The V gene is TRBV19, the J gene TRBJ1-2, with unresolved D. The CDR3 covers 15 residues. Trimming pared 2 bases from V and 8 bases from J, leaving 18 bases between. Germline CDR1 reads LNHDA; CDR2 reads SQIVND (reference sequence).

CDR3 DNA sequence: TGCGCCAGCAGCACCGGGACAGGGGGTTCCGGGGAGCTGTTTTTT. The encoded protein is CASSTGTGGSGELFF. This chain connects TRBV5-1 to TRBJ2-2, with 11 bases aligning to TRBD1. CDR1 is SGHRS, CDR2 YFSETQ, per germline. The CDR3 is 15 residues long. The J segment lost 6 bases and the V segment lost 4 bases, leaving 5 bases of the junction unmatched.